The 17 T cell receptor beta chains below were found in one sample sequenced in a study of identical twins. TCRdb re-derived calls from the 5' RACE reads in MiXCR, one entry per CDR3 protein. The top ten clones hold roughly 4.3% of a sample with around 690,000 distinct CDR3 sequences, less than 25% of them seen once. This sample was shared with a second study, whose subject was T cells expressing NK-cell markers.

Material: PBMCs. Receptors were obtained from a woman in her late teens or twenties in good health.

In its sample, this clonotype was seen a few times. The V and J genes are TRBV5-1 and TRBJ2-7; D may be TRBD2 (7 bases). V was clipped by 5 bases and J by 7 bases, with 19 bases between them. There are 14 residues in the CDR3. Germline CDR1 is SGHRS and CDR2 is YFSETQ. The CDR3 DNA is TGCGCCAGCAGTACAGGACTAGGGGGATTGGAGCAGTACTTC. The encoded protein is CASSTGLGGLEQYF.

This chain links TRBV11-2 with TRBJ2-7; 10 bases match TRBD2. The germline V gene encodes CDR1 SGHAT and CDR2 FQNNGV. This CDR3 contains 14 residues. V shed 7 bases and J 3 bases; nucleotides not matched to a gene: 6. CDR3 sequence reads: CASNPGLAFYEQYF. The CDR3 nucleotides read TGTGCCAGCAATCCGGGACTAGCGTTCTACGAGCAGTACTTC.

This chain connects TRBV6-1 to TRBJ2-2; the D is unclear. The V gene's germline CDR1 is MNHNS and CDR2 SASEGT. The CDR3 is 15 residues long. V lost 0 bases and J 1 base, leaving 6 bases between the germline ends. The CDR3 sequence is CASSEALGNTGELFF. In DNA, the CDR3 is TGTGCCAGCAGTGAAGCGCTGGGGAACACCGGGGAGCTGTTTTTT.

In this sample, this clonotype turned up a few times. V gene TRBV6-5 combines with J gene TRBJ1-6; a weak D match, TRBD1 (6 bases). There are 14 residues in the CDR3. V lost 2 bases to trimming and J lost 10 bases, with 12 bases between them. Germline V CDR1 and CDR2: MNHEY, SVGAGI. CDR3 amino acids: CASSYRAGDSPLHF. CDR3 nucleotides: TGTGCCAGCAGTTACAGGGCAGGGGACTCACCCCTCCACTTT.

The CDR3 region has the DNA TGTGCCAGCAGTGAAGCCACCCGCCTGAACACTGAAGCTTTCTTT. It encodes CASSEATRLNTEAFF. The chain uses TRBV25-1 and TRBJ1-1; D is ambiguous. Germline V gene data show CDR1 as MGHDK and CDR2 as SYGVNS. The V end lost 2 bases, the J end lost 0 bases, and 10 bases lay between the germline ends. The CDR3 has 15 amino acids.

The V and J genes are TRBV5-1 and TRBJ2-3; TRBD2 aligns across 7 bases. Germline V gives CDR1 SGHRS, CDR2 YFSETQ. CDR3 size: 14 residues. The trim removed 4 bases at V and 3 bases at J, leaving 5 bases unmatched. The CDR3 region has the DNA TGCGCCAGCAGCCAGCGGGGTAGGACAGATACGCAGTATTTT. It specifies CASSQRGRTDTQYF.

The chain couples TRBV7-2 to TRBJ1-5, with 8 bases matching TRBD1. Germline loops: CDR1 SGHTA, CDR2 FQGNSA. Trimming removed 1 base from V and 7 bases from J; junction bases left unmatched: 9. The CDR3 runs 16 residues. CDR3 sequence (DNA): TGTGCCAGCAGCTTAGAAGGCCAGGGGGCCCGGCAGCCCCAGCATTTT. This gives the protein CASSLEGQGARQPQHF.

This clonotype was seen ten or more times. This rearrangement joins TRBV12-3 or TRBV12-4 to TRBJ2-5; possible D gene TRBD2, 6 bases. The V gene lost 3 bases and the J gene lost 0 bases, with 11 bases spanning the gap. The CDR3 loop spans 15 amino acids. CDR3 region: CASSFGERDQETQYF. CDR3 nucleotides: TGTGCCAGCAGTTTCGGCGAGCGGGACCAAGAGACCCAGTACTTC.

This clonotype was seen only a few times. J is TRBJ2-3 and V is TRBV12-5, with D perhaps TRBD2 (6 bases). This CDR3 is built from 14 residues. Germline-derived CDR1 and CDR2 are LGHNT and FRNRAP. Trimming cost V 2 bases and J 4 bases, with 10 bases left between them. CDR3 sequence reads: CASGLHSGADTQYF. The CDR3 nucleotides read TGTGCTAGTGGTTTGCATTCGGGGGCAGATACGCAGTATTTT.

In its sample, this clonotype was seen a few times. This chain joins TRBV6-1 and TRBJ1-6; 10 bases line up with TRBD1. V gave up 7 bases and J gave up 10 bases; unmatched junction bases: 7. CDR3 length equals 14 residues. CDR1 and CDR2 (germline): MNHNS, SASEGT. CDR3 in amino acids: CASILGTGASPLHF. The CDR3 DNA follows: TGTGCCAGCATCCTCGGGACAGGGGCGTCACCCCTCCACTTT.

This sequence joins TRBV18 and TRBJ1-1; TRBD1 agrees at 7 bases. With V trimmed by 5 bases and J by 5 bases, 5 bases remained unmatched. Germline V gives CDR1 KGHSH, CDR2 LQKENI. This CDR3 spans 13 amino acids. The CDR3 here is CASSRDRETEAFF. In DNA, the CDR3 is TGTGCCAGCTCAAGAGACAGGGAAACTGAAGCTTTCTTT.

This clonotype was picked up many times. V usage is TRBV3-1 and J usage is TRBJ2-1, with D unresolved. Germline V lookup: CDR1 LGHDT, CDR2 YNNKEL (reference sequence). V was shortened by 4 bases and J by 2 bases, with 6 bases between the two germline ends. CDR3 length: 13 amino acids. In DNA, the CDR3 is TGTGCCAGCAGCCGACTGACCTACAATGAGCAGTTCTTC. This codes for CASSRLTYNEQFF.

V is TRBV5-6 and J is TRBJ1-1; D ambiguous. Germline V gene data show CDR1 as SGHDT and CDR2 as YYEEEE. Trimming stripped 0 bases from V and 5 bases from J, with 11 bases between. This CDR3 has 14 residues. In DNA, the CDR3 is TGTGCCAGCAGCTTGGCCAGGAAGGGAACTGAAGCTTTCTTT. Amino acids: CASSLARKGTEAFF.

The rearrangement links TRBV20-1 to TRBJ2-5; 12 bases line up with TRBD2. The germline CDR1 and CDR2 sequences are DFQATT and SNEGSKA (reference sequence). This CDR3 has 16 amino acids. V gave up 0 bases and J gave up 5 bases; unmatched junction bases: 7. The CDR3: CSARDSSGGAGETQYF. In DNA form, the CDR3 reads TGCAGTGCTAGAGATTCTAGCGGGGGGGCCGGGGAGACCCAGTACTTC.

V is TRBV5-6 and J is TRBJ2-5; 15 bases map to TRBD2. CDR1 and CDR2 (germline): SGHDT, YYEEEE. V shed 4 bases and J 4 bases; nucleotides not matched to a gene: 5. The CDR3 has 16 amino acids. The CDR3 loop reads CASSDGLAGGLETQYF. CDR3 coding DNA: TGTGCCAGCAGCGACGGACTAGCGGGGGGGCTAGAGACCCAGTACTTC.

The chain joins TRBV10-3 to TRBJ2-3; TRBD1 matches at 11 bases. The V and J ends lost 2 bases and 2 bases, in that order; junction bases with no gene match: 9. The CDR3 spans 18 residues. Per germline, CDR1 ENHRY and CDR2 SYGVKD. The CDR3, as DNA: TGTGCCATCAGTGAGGCCGGGACAGGGGGAACAATCACAGATACGCAGTATTTT. It translates to CAISEAGTGGTITDTQYF.

Many counts were recorded for this clonotype. This chain connects TRBV12-3 or TRBV12-4 to TRBJ2-3; D might be TRBD2 (7 bases). The V and J ends lost 3 bases and 4 bases respectively, with 14 bases between them. This CDR3 has 15 residues. DNA of the CDR3: TGTGCCAGCAGTTTTTGGGGGGGCCAGGCAGATACGCAGTATTTT. Protein: CASSFWGGQADTQYF.